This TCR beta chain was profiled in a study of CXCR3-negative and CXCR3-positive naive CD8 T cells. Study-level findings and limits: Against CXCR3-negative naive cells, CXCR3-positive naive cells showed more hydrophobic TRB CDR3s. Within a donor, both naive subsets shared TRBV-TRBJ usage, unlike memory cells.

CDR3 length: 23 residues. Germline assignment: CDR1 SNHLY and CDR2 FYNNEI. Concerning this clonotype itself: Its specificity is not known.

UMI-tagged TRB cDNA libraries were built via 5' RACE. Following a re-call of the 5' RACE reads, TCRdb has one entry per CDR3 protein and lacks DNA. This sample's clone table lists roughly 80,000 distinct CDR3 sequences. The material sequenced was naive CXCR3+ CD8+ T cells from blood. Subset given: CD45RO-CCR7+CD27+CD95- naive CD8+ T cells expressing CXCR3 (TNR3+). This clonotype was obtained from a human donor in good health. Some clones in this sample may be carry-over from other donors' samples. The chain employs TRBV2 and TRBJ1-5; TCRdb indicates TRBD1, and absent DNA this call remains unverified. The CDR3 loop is CASSEALGSRTASLDYSNQPQHF. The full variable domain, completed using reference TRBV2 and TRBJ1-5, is EPEVTQTPSHQVTQMGQEVILRCVPISNHLYFYWYRQILGQKVEFLVSFYNNEISEKSEIFDDQFSVERPDGSNFTLKIRSTKLEDSAMYFCASSEALGSRTASLDYSNQPQHFGDGTRLSIL.